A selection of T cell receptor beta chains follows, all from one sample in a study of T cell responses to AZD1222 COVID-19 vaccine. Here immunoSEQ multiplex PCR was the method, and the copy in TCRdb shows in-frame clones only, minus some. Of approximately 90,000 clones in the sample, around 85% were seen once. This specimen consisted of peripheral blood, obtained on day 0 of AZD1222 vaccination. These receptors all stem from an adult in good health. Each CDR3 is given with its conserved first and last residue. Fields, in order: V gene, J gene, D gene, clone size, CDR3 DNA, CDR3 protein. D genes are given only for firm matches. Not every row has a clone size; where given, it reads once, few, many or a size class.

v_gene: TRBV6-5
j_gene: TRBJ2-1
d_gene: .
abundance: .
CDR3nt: TGTGCCAGCAGCCGCGACGGCTTAGCTGTAGATGAGCAGTTCTTC
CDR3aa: CASSRDGLAVDEQFF

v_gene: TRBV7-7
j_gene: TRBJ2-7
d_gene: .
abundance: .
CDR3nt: TGTGCTAGCAGCTTCCAACCCGGGTACGAGCAGTACTTC
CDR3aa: CASSFQPGYEQYF

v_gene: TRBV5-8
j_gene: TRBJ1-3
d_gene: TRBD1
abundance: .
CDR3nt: TGTGCCAGCAGCCCGGAGGGGGCCTCTGGAAACACCATATATTTT
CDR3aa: CASSPEGASGNTIYF

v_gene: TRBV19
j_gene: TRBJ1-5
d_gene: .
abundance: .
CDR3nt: TGTGCCAGTAGAGAGGTGGGTGGAACCAGCAATCAGCCCCAGCATTTT
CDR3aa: CASREVGGTSNQPQHF

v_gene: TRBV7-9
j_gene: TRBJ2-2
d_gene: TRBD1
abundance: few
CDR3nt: TGTGCCAGCAGCCGCGGGACAGGCTACACCGGGGAGCTGTTTTTT
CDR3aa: CASSRGTGYTGELFF

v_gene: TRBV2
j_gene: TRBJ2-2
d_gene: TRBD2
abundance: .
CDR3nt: TGTGCCAGCAGGCCGGGACTAGGAGGAGAGCTGTTTTTT
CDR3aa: CASRPGLGGELFF

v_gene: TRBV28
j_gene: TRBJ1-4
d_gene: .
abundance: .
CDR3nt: TGTGCCAGCAGATCCTACAGTCCTGGGGAAAAACTGTTTTTT
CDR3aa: CASRSYSPGEKLFF

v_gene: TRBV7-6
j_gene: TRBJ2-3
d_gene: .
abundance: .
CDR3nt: TGTGCCAGCAGCTTAGGTGGAGCTCTCACAGATACGCAGTATTTT
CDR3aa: CASSLGGALTDTQYF

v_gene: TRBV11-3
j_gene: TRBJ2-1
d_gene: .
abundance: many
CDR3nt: TGTGCCAGCAGCCCAGGGGGGAGCTCCTACAATGAGCAGTTCTTC
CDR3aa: CASSPGGSSYNEQFF

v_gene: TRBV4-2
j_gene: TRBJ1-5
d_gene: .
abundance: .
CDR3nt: TGTGCCAGCAGCCAAGATCGGGGGAATCAGCCCCAGCATTTT
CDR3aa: CASSQDRGNQPQHF

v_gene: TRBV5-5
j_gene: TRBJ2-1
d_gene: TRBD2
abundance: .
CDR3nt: TGTGCCAGCAGCTTGTTTGCGGGAGGGGTGGGAAATGAGCAGTTCTTC
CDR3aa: CASSLFAGGVGNEQFF

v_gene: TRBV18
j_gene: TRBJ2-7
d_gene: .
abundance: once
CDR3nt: TGTGCCAGCTCACCATCCGACTACGAGCAGTACTTC
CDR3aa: CASSPSDYEQYF

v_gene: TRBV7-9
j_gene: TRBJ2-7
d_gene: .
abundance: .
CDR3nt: TGTGCCAGCAGCTTAGCGCTTCGAGCCTACGAGCAGTACTTC
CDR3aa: CASSLALRAYEQYF

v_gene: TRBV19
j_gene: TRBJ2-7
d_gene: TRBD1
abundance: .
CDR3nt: TGTGCCAGTAGTACGGGACAGGGGGTCCTCTCCTACGAGCAGTACTTC
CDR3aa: CASSTGQGVLSYEQYF

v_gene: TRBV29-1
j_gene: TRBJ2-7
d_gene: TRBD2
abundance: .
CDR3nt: TGCAGCGCGGGGACTACCTCCTACGAGCAGTACTTC
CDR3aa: CSAGTTSYEQYF

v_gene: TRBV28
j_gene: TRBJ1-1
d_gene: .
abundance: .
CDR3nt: TGTGCCAGCAGTTTTGGGGGAATGGAATCAGCTTTCTTT
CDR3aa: CASSFGGMESAFF

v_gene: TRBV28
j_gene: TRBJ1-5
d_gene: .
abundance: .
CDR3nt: TGTGCCAGCAGTCGAGGGACGGGACTCAATCAGCCCCAGCATTTT
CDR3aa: CASSRGTGLNQPQHF

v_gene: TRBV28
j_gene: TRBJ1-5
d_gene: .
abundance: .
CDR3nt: TGTGCCAGCAGTTTATTGGTGGGCGGGCAGCCCCAGCATTTT
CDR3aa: CASSLLVGGQPQHF

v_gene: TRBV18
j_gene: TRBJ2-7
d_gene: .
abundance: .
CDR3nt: TGTGCCAGCTCACCAGCGGGACAAACCTCCTACGAGCAGTACTTC
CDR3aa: CASSPAGQTSYEQYF

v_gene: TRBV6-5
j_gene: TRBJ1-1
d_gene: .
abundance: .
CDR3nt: TGTGCCAGCAGTTACCGGTTGAACACTGAAGCTTTCTTT
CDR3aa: CASSYRLNTEAFF

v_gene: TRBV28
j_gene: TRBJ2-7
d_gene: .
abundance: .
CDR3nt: TGTGCCAGCAGTTTAGCAGTCCCCCCCTACGAGCAGTACTTC
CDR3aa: CASSLAVPPYEQYF

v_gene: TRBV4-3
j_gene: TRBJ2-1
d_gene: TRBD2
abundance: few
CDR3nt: TGCGCCAGCAGCCAAGATATAACGGGAGGGCCCGATGAGCAGTTCTTC
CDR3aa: CASSQDITGGPDEQFF

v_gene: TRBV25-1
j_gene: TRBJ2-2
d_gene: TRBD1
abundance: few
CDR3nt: TGTGCCAGCAGGGACAGGGGTGGGCTGTTTTTT
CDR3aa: CASRDRGGLFF

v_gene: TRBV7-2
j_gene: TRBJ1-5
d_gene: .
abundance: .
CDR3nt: TGTGCCAGCAGCTTAACGGCCACCACAAATCAGCCCCAGCATTTT
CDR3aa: CASSLTATTNQPQHF

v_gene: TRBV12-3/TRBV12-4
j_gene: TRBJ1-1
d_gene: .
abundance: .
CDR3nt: TGTGCCAGCAGTTTAATGAACACTGAAGCTTTCTTT
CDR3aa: CASSLMNTEAFF

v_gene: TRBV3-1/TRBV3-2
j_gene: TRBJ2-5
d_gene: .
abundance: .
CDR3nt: TGTGCCAGCAGCCAAGGAGGAGGGCTCCAAGAGACCCAGTACTTC
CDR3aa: CASSQGGGLQETQYF

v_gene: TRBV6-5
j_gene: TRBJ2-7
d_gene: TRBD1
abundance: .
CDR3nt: TGTGCCAGCAGGCCACAGGGGGCAGGTGTCTACGAGCAGTACTTC
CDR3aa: CASRPQGAGVYEQYF

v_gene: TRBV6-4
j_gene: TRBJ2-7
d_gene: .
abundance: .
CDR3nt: TGTGCCAGCAGTGAAGACTCGGACGGACGGGGCGAGCAGTACTTC
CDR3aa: CASSEDSDGRGEQYF

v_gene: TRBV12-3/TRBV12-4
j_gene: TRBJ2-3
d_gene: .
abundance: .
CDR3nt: TGTGCCAGCAGTTTTCTAGCAGATACGCAGTATTTT
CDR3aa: CASSFLADTQYF

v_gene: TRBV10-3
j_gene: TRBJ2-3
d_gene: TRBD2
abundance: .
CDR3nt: TGTGCCATCAGTGCCATACTAGCGCCTAGCACAGATACGCAGTATTTT
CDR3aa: CAISAILAPSTDTQYF

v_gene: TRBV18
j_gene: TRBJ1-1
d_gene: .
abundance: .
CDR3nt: TGTGCCAGCTCACCAAAAATAGGGTGGGACGCTGAAGCTTTCTTT
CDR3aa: CASSPKIGWDAEAFF

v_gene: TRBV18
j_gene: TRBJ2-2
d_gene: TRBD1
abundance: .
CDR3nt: TGTGCCAGCTCAACCGGGACAGGGGACACCGGGGAGCTGTTTTTT
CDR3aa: CASSTGTGDTGELFF

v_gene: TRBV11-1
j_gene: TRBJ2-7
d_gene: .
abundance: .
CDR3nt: TGTGCCAGCAGCCGTGGGAGGGGGCTCTACGAGCAGTACTTC
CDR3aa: CASSRGRGLYEQYF

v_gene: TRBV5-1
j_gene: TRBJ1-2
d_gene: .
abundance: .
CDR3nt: TGCGCCAGCAGCTTAACAGGGCCGATAAACTATGGCTACACCTTC
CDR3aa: CASSLTGPINYGYTF

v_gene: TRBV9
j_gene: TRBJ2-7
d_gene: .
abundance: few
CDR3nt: TGTGCCAGCAGCTACCGTGGAGGGGCGGGCGAGCAGTACTTC
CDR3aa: CASSYRGGAGEQYF

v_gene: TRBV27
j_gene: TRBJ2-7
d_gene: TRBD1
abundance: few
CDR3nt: TGTGCCAGCAGTTCGCAGACAGGGTACTCCTACGAGCAGTACTTC
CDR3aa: CASSSQTGYSYEQYF

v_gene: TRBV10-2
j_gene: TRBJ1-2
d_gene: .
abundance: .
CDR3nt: TGCGCCAGCAGTGATGGAGCTGGCTACACCTTC
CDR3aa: CASSDGAGYTF

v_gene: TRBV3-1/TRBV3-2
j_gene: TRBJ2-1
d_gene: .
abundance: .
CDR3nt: TGTGCCAGCAGCCCCCGAGGGGGGACTATCGACAATGAGCAGTTCTTC
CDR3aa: CASSPRGGTIDNEQFF

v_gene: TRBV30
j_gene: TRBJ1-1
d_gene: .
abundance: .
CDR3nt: TGTGCCTGGAGTGTACGGGCAGGGAGAGGCACTGAAGCTTTCTTT
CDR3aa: CAWSVRAGRGTEAFF

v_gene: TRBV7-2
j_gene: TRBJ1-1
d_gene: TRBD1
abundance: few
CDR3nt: TGTGCCAGCAGCTCGGGACAGGGGGTTAGTTCGGCGGAAGCTTTCTTT
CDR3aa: CASSSGQGVSSAEAFF

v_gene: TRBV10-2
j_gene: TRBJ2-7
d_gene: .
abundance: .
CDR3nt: TGCGCCAGCAGTGAGTCGGGCAGGACCTACGAGCAGTACTTC
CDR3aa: CASSESGRTYEQYF

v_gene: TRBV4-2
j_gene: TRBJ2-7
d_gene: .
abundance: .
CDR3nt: TGTGCCAGCAGCGCCGGACGGTCCTACGAGCAGTACTTC
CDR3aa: CASSAGRSYEQYF

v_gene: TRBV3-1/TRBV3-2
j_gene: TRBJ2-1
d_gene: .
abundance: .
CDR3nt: TGTGCCAGCAGCCCGAGTGGAAATGAGCAGTTCTTC
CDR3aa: CASSPSGNEQFF

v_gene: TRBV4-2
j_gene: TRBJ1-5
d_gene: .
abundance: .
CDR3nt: TGTGCCAGCAGCCCGAGTAACAGTTGGGAACAGCCCCAGCATTTT
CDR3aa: CASSPSNSWEQPQHF

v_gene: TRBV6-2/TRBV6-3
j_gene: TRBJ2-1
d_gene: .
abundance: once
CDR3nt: TGTGCCAGCAGTCCCTCGTGGGGATGGGAGTACAATGAGCAGTTCTTC
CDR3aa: CASSPSWGWEYNEQFF

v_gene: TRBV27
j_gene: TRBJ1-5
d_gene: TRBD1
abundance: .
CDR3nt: TGTGCCAGCAGTGCCCCGGACAGGGGGCCGGATCAGCCCCAGCATTTT
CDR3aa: CASSAPDRGPDQPQHF

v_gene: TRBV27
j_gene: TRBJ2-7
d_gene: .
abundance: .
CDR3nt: TGTGCCAGCAGTTTTGAGGTCGGGACACCCTACGAGCAGTACTTC
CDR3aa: CASSFEVGTPYEQYF

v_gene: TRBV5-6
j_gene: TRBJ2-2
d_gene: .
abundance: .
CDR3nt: TGTGCCAGCAGCTTACAGGGGAGGGGGACCGGGGAGCTGTTTTTT
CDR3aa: CASSLQGRGTGELFF

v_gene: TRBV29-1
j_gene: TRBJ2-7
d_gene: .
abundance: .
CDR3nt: TGCAGCGTTGATTCAGGGACCTCGCAGTACTTC
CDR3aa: CSVDSGTSQYF

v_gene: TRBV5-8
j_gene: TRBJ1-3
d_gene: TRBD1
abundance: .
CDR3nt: TGTGCCAGCAGCGCGACAGGGGTTGGAAACACCATATATTTT
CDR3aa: CASSATGVGNTIYF

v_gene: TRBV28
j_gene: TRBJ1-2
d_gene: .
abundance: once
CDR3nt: TGTGCCAGCAGTTCCGGGACGATGTATGGCTACACCTTC
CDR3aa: CASSSGTMYGYTF

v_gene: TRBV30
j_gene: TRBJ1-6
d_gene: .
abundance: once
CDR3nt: TGTGCCTGGAGTGTGGGGCAGGGGAATTCACCCCTCCACTTT
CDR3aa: CAWSVGQGNSPLHF

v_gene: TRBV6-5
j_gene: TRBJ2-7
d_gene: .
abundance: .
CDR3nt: TGTGCCAGCAGTTACTCGAAATACACCGGGAACGAGCAGTACTTC
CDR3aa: CASSYSKYTGNEQYF

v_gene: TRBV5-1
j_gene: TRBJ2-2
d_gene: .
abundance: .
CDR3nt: TGCGCCAGCAGCTTGGAGGTCGGGGAGCTGTTTTTT
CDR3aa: CASSLEVGELFF

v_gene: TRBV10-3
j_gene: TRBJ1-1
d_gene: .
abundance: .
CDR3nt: TGTGCCATCCGAATCGTACCTAACACTGAAGCTTTCTTT
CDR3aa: CAIRIVPNTEAFF

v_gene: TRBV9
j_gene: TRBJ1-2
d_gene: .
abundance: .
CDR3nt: TGTGCCAGCAGCAACCGGGAGATGGGAGGCTACACCTTC
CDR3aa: CASSNREMGGYTF

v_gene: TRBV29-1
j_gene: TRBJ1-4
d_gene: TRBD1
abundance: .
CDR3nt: TGCAGCGTTGAACGACAGGGCGAAAAACTGTTTTTT
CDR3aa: CSVERQGEKLFF